Listed here are 7 T cell receptor beta chains from one sample, sequenced in a study of blood T cell repertoires in COVID-19. Generated by immunoSEQ multiplex PCR, the TCRdb table keeps only in-frame clones and is missing some. Of more than 250,000 clones in the sample, about 89% were seen once. The sample consisted of PBMCs or T cells enriched from blood (not recorded which). The receptor source for this set is a woman aged 18-30 years who had recovered from COVID-19.

This rearrangement joins TRBV7-9 to TRBJ1-5, with 10 bases aligning to TRBD1. The CDR3 covers 16 residues. From germline, CDR1 is SEHNR and CDR2 FQNEAQ (reference sequence). V dropped 5 bases and J dropped 4; count of bases not matched to a gene: 8. This CDR3 reads CASSQEDRGENQPQHF. In nucleotides, the CDR3 is TGTGCCAGCAGCCAGGAGGACAGGGGGGAAAATCAGCCCCAGCATTTT.

The V call is TRBV30, the J call TRBJ2-2; 8 nucleotides agree with TRBD2. CDR1 and CDR2 (germline): GTSNPN, SVGIG (reference sequence). The CDR3 is 15 residues long. Trimming cost V 1 base and J 2 bases; bases outside gene matches: 3. The CDR3 sequence is CAWSGTSRNTGELFF. CDR3 sequence (DNA): TGTGCCTGGAGTGGGACTAGCAGAAACACCGGGGAGCTGTTTTTT.

This clone was counted between two and nine times. The V and J genes are TRBV7-9 and TRBJ1-2; D is uncertain. CDR1 is SEHNR and CDR2 is FQNEAQ in the germline V gene (reference sequence). The CDR3 loop spans 13 amino acids. V lost 7 bases to trimming and J lost 4 bases, with 13 bases between them. This CDR3 reads CASTLPLSYGYTF. In nucleotides, the CDR3 is TGTGCCAGCACCCTCCCGCTTAGCTATGGCTACACCTTC. Full variable domain (missing parts from reference TRBV7-9 and TRBJ1-2): DTGVSQNPRHKITKRGQNVTFRCDPISEHNRLYWYRQTLGQGPEFLTYFQNEAQLEKSRLLSDRFSAERPKGSFSTLEIQRTEQGDSAMYLCASTLPLSYGYTFGSGTRLTVV.

J is TRBJ2-3 and V is TRBV19; D is possibly TRBD1 (5 bases). The CDR3 spans 14 residues. The ends were cut back, 3 bases at V and 2 bases at J, with 9 bases in the middle. The germline V gene encodes CDR1 LNHDA and CDR2 SQIVND (reference sequence). The CDR3 DNA sequence: TGTGCCAGTAGTATGGGGCTAAACACAGATACGCAGTATTTT. This encodes CASSMGLNTDTQYF. The complete variable domain, with remaining parts taken from reference TRBV19 and TRBJ2-3, reads DGGITQSPKYLFRKEGQNVTLSCEQNLNHDAMYWYRQDPGQGLRLIYYSQIVNDFQKGDIAEGYSVSREKKESFPLTVTSAQKNPTAFYLCASSMGLNTDTQYFGPGTRLTVL.

This chain connects TRBV11-3 to TRBJ2-1, with D maybe TRBD1 (6 bases). Germline assignment: CDR1 SGHNT and CDR2 YENEEA. The length of the CDR3 is 14 residues. The V end was cut by 6 bases, the J end by 8 bases, with 17 bases between. The CDR3 DNA follows: TGTGCCAGCAGAGGAAGGGGGAGTTCGCATGAGCAGTTCTTC. Protein product: CASRGRGSSHEQFF.

This clone occurred once. The V and J genes are TRBV11-3 and TRBJ2-1; weak D call: TRBD1 (6 bases). Trimming stripped 4 bases from V and 5 bases from J, with 18 bases between. CDR3 length equals 16 residues. The germline gives CDR1 SGHNT, CDR2 YENEEA. This chain's CDR3 is CASSSHQQGPHNEQFF. CDR3 nucleotide sequence: TGTGCCAGCAGCTCTCACCAGCAGGGGCCGCACAATGAGCAGTTCTTC.

This clone was detected only once. The chain recombines TRBV11-3 with TRBJ1-2; D is uncertain. The germline V gene has CDR1 SGHNT and CDR2 YENEEA. This CDR3 has 11 residues. Trimming pared 5 bases from V and 5 bases from J, leaving 6 bases between. The CDR3, as DNA: TGTGCCAGCAGCGGCGGGTATGGCTACACCTTC. Amino acids: CASSGGYGYTF.